These T cell receptor beta chains were read from a single sample in a study of control samples from healthy donors and cancer patients. Sequencing used immunoSEQ multiplex PCR; TCRdb keeps in-frame clones, though not all of them. The sample carries under 40,000 clones, around 83% recorded once. The sequenced sample was PBMCs. Receptors originate from an older woman with lung cancer. CDR3s include the opening cysteine and the closing phenylalanine or tryptophan.

TRBJ1-4	TRBV2	CASRVQATNEKLFF
TRBJ1-3	TRBV7-6	CASSLGGPTGGDTIYF
TRBJ1-6	TRBV5-6	CASSLAGVGNSPLHF
TRBJ2-1	TRBV5-1	CASSSPGTGSNEQFF
TRBJ1-2	TRBV3-1/TRBV3-2	CASSLRGRDGYTF
TRBJ2-7	TRBV7-8	CASTHSDREHYEQYF
TRBJ2-6	TRBV18	CASSPEATGANVLTF
TRBJ2-7	TRBV7-3	CASSSGQGLEAEQYF
TRBJ1-1	TRBV6-5	CAGRSQGELTEAFF
TRBJ2-1	TRBV5-1	CASSLVSVPNNEQFF
TRBJ2-7	TRBV2	CASSERGYEQYF
TRBJ2-7	TRBV18	CASSPSQGIPYEQYF
TRBJ1-6	TRBV18	CASSPSTGVSSYNSPLHF
TRBJ2-4	TRBV3-1/TRBV3-2	CASSLRDRGNIQYF
TRBJ2-1	TRBV3-1/TRBV3-2	CASGLRQEQFF
TRBJ2-1	TRBV7-3	CASSLSGPLINEQFF
TRBJ1-5	TRBV19	CASSIGQGRGNQPQHF
TRBJ1-1	TRBV2	CASSEAPGARTEAFF
TRBJ2-2	TRBV19	CASVRGPGELFF
TRBJ1-1	TRBV11-2	CASSWGVDTEAFF
TRBJ1-5	TRBV6-5	CASSYWRWGGQPQHF
TRBJ1-4	TRBV7-9	CASELGSIGEKLFF
TRBJ2-5	TRBV2	CASNSGYRETQYF
TRBJ2-5	TRBV19	CASSMRRGDTQYF
TRBJ2-5	TRBV7-2	CASSSSGTQETQYF